The TCR beta chain described here comes from a study of cytomegalovirus exposure and HLA in healthy donors. Sequencing used immunoSEQ multiplex PCR; TCRdb keeps in-frame clones, though not all of them. Of some 70,000 clones listed, roughly 97% are singletons. Study results and limitations: Cytomegalovirus status was reportedly diagnosed by the classifier with high specificity and sensitivity. Clusters of TCRs from the first cohort tended to co-occur in the roughly 120 validation repertoires (as a later analysis found). There were about 160 TCR beta chains listed as cytomegalovirus-associated.

This clone was picked up one time. Its specificity is unknown. V gave up 5 bases and J gave up 2 bases; unmatched junction bases: 6. The CDR3 is 15 residues long. The germline V gene has CDR1 MDHEN and CDR2 SYDVKM. A roughly 120-subject validation cohort, separate from the approximately 700-subject first cohort, supplied the donors. The sample was PBMCs. This receptor was obtained from a man younger than 30 in good health and CMV-seronegative. This rearrangement joins TRBV28 to TRBJ1-3; 7 positions agree with TRBD1. CDR3 amino acids: CASSPDREAGNTIYF. As DNA, the CDR3 is TGTGCCAGCAGTCCAGACAGGGAAGCTGGAAACACCATATATTTT.